A single sample gave rise to the 29 T cell receptor beta chains below, sequenced in a study of blood T cell repertoires in COVID-19. Produced via immunoSEQ multiplex PCR; TCRdb's table is partial and in-frame only. Of about 84,000 clones listed, 83% were seen once; the top ten hold around 27%. Sample: peripheral blood. These receptors were obtained from an elderly woman with acute or convalescent COVID-19.

The chain carries TRBV5-1 and TRBJ1-6; no clear D gene. Germline V CDR1 and CDR2: SGHRS, YFSETQ. V was clipped by 2 bases and J by 6 bases, with 3 bases between them. This CDR3 region has 12 residues. The DNA for the CDR3 is TGCGCCAGCAGCTTCGGTAATTCACCCCTCCACTTT. Encoded protein: CASSFGNSPLHF.

The V gene is TRBV12-3 or TRBV12-4, the J gene TRBJ1-2; a possible D gene is TRBD1 (5 bases). V was trimmed by 2 bases and J by 10 bases, leaving 8 bases between them. This CDR3 contains 11 residues. The CDR3 nucleotides read TGTGCCAGCAGTTTATCAGGGCCCTACACCTTC. Its protein is CASSLSGPYTF.

The chain uses TRBV7-2 and TRBJ2-3; 7 nucleotides line up with TRBD2. With 5 bases clipped from V and 2 bases from J, the junction kept 4 bases outside the gene matches. Germline CDR1 and CDR2: SGHTA and FQGNSA. The CDR3 has 14 residues. In DNA form, the CDR3 reads TGTGCCAGCAGCCAAGCGGGGATCACAGATACGCAGTATTTT. It is translated as CASSQAGITDTQYF. The full variable domain, rest sourced from reference TRBV7-2 and TRBJ2-3, is GAGVSQSPSNKVTEKGKDVELRCDPISGHTALYWYRQSLGQGLEFLIYFQGNSAPDKSGLPSDRFSAERTGGSVSTLTIQRTQQEDSAVYLCASSQAGITDTQYFGPGTRLTVL.

The genes are TRBV28 and TRBJ2-1, with TRBD2 matching 13 bases. The germline gives CDR1 MDHEN, CDR2 SYDVKM. Trimming took 4 bases from V and 2 from J; bases not matched to a gene: 2. The CDR3 totals 16 residues. The CDR3 loop reads CASSSLAGGPYNEQFF. The CDR3 bases are TGTGCCAGCAGTTCACTAGCGGGAGGGCCCTACAATGAGCAGTTCTTC.

The chain is built from TRBV11-2 and TRBJ2-7; 11 nucleotides agree with TRBD1. With V trimmed by 7 bases and J by 3 bases, 14 bases remained unmatched. Germline CDR1 SGHAT, CDR2 FQNNGV. This CDR3 is 17 amino acids long. CDR3 DNA: TGTGCCAGCATCGGGACAGGGGGGCTCGCAAACGGCTACGAGCAGTACTTC. It specifies CASIGTGGLANGYEQYF.

This clone was seen a handful of times. This chain connects TRBV5-3 to TRBJ1-6, with TRBD1 as a possible D gene (5 bases). TRBV5-3 is an open reading frame, and its role is uncertain. The CDR3 is 14 amino acids. V lost 6 bases and J lost 8, with 15 bases in between. The chain's CDR3 is CARNQQAADSPLHF. CDR3 sequence (DNA): TGTGCCAGAAACCAACAGGCGGCGGATTCACCCCTCCACTTT.

The rearrangement links TRBV3-1 (or the pseudogene TRBV3-2) to TRBJ2-7; TRBD2 might be the D (6 bases). V shed 0 bases and J shed 4 bases, with 13 bases lying between them. Germline V CDR1 and CDR2: LGHDT, YNNKEL (reference sequence). The length of the CDR3 is 15 residues. Here the CDR3 DNA reads TGTGCCAGCAGCCAAGATAACCGGGAGTTTTACGAGCAGTACTTC. Translating it yields CASSQDNREFYEQYF.

The CDR3 is CATGTSGVSAYTDTQYF. CDR3 nucleotide sequence: TGTGCCACCGGGACTAGCGGGGTCAGCGCCTACACAGATACGCAGTATTTT. The chain links TRBV21-1 to TRBJ2-3; the table gives TRBD2 as D, unverified against the DNA. TRBV21-1 is deemed a pseudogene. The CDR3 is made up of 17 amino acids.

V gene TRBV9 combines with J gene TRBJ2-5, with TRBD2 matching 8 bases. This CDR3 is built from 15 residues. Germline V gene lookup returns CDR1 SGDLS and CDR2 YYNGEE. With 5 bases clipped from V and 2 bases from J, the junction kept 8 bases outside the gene matches. The CDR3, as DNA: TGTGCCAGCAGTCCCTCGGGGGGGCGGCAAGAGACCCAGTACTTC. It encodes CASSPSGGRQETQYF.

The rearrangement uses TRBV19 and TRBJ2-7, with 10 bases identical to TRBD1. V shed 7 bases, J shed 5 bases, and the junction held 5 bases outside the gene matches. CDR1 is LNHDA, CDR2 SQIVND, per germline (reference sequence). CDR3 size: 13 residues. CDR3: CASTGTGVHEQYF. The CDR3 DNA reads TGTGCCAGTACCGGGACAGGGGTCCACGAGCAGTACTTC.

With respect to this clone: The same CDR3 also results from other DNA sequences found in this sample. This chain links TRBV6-2 or TRBV6-3 with TRBJ1-1, with a weak D call TRBD1 (5 bases). The CDR3 is made up of 13 amino acids. Between the trimmed V and J ends, which lost 2 bases and 1 base, there was a span of 5 bases. Germline-derived CDR1 and CDR2 are MNHEY and SVGEGT. The chain's CDR3 is CASSYRGNTEAFF. CDR3 bases: TGTGCCAGCAGTTACAGGGGGAACACTGAAGCTTTCTTT.

The genes are TRBV11-2 and TRBJ1-6, with D tentatively TRBD1 (5 bases). The germline V gene has CDR1 SGHAT and CDR2 FQNNGV. Trimming stripped 0 bases from V and 7 bases from J, with 13 bases between. This CDR3 spans 16 amino acids. This chain's CDR3 is CASSLERGVGNSPLHF. The CDR3, as DNA: TGTGCCAGCAGCTTAGAAAGGGGTGTTGGAAATTCACCCCTCCACTTT.

The chain is built from TRBV7-9 and TRBJ2-1, with 13 bases that match TRBD2. The CDR3 consists of 15 residues. The V segment lost 6 bases and the J segment 10 bases; nucleotides outside the gene matches: 9. Germline values: CDR1 SEHNR, CDR2 FQNEAQ (reference sequence). The CDR3 DNA reads as TGTGCCAGCAGGGCGAGGACTAGCGGGAGAAGCGAGCAGTTCTTC. Amino acid sequence: CASRARTSGRSEQFF.

The chain uses TRBV15 and TRBJ2-4; TRBD2 matches at 8 bases. The CDR3 is made up of 15 amino acids. After removal of 3 bases from V and 5 bases from J, the junction contained 6 bases not matched to a gene. The germline V gene has CDR1 LNHNV and CDR2 YYDKDF (reference sequence). For the CDR3, the DNA is TGTGCCACCAGCAGGGGACTAGGGTGGGAAAACATTCAGTACTTC. This codes for CATSRGLGWENIQYF.

This chain connects TRBV4-1 to TRBJ2-1, with TRBD1 identical over 8 bases. This CDR3 contains 16 residues. Germline V gene data show CDR1 as MGHRA and CDR2 as YSYEKL. The ends lost 0 bases at V and 4 bases at J; junction bases unmatched: 5. Written as DNA, the CDR3 is TGCGCCAGCAGCCAAGAGGGACAGGTCCTTTACAATGAGCAGTTCTTC. It codes for CASSQEGQVLYNEQFF.

The chain combines TRBV29-1 with TRBJ2-5; D might be TRBD1 (5 bases). CDR3 length equals 12 residues. The germline gives CDR1 SQVTM, CDR2 ANQGSEA. V was trimmed by 7 bases and J by 1 base, leaving 10 bases between them. CDR3 sequence reads: CSGRTPQETQYF. The CDR3 coding sequence is TGCAGCGGCCGGACACCCCAAGAGACCCAGTACTTC.

The rearrangement joins TRBV29-1 to TRBJ1-1; 11 nucleotides line up with TRBD1. The ends lost 3 bases at V and 11 bases at J; junction bases unmatched: 5. CDR3 size: 12 residues. Germline values: CDR1 SQVTM, CDR2 ANQGSEA. In DNA, the CDR3 is TGCAGCGTTGAGGGGACAGGGGGGTCGGCTTTCTTT. As protein: CSVEGTGGSAFF.

The J gene is TRBJ2-1, the V gene TRBV5-4; 7 bases align to TRBD2. This CDR3 has 15 amino acids. Losses at the gene ends were 4 bases for V and 3 bases for J; bases not matched to a gene: 7. Germline V gene data show CDR1 as SGHNT and CDR2 as YYREEE (reference sequence). The CDR3 sequence is CASSETLAVYNEQFF. The CDR3, as DNA: TGTGCCAGCAGCGAGACCCTAGCGGTCTACAATGAGCAGTTCTTC.

The chain uses TRBV7-9 and TRBJ2-2; 12 bases agree with TRBD2. Germline values: CDR1 SEHNR, CDR2 FQNEAQ (reference sequence). V dropped 3 bases and J dropped 2; count of bases not matched to a gene: 4. The CDR3 consists of 17 residues. CDR3 DNA sequence: TGTGCCAGCAGCTTCGGACTAGCGGGACAAAACACCGGGGAGCTGTTTTTT. Its translation: CASSFGLAGQNTGELFF.

The J gene is TRBJ2-3, the V gene TRBV28, with 8 bases that match TRBD1. The ends lost 10 bases at V and 5 bases at J; junction bases unmatched: 5. The CDR3 covers 12 residues. The germline CDR1 and CDR2 sequences are MDHEN and SYDVKM. DNA of the CDR3: TGTGCCACACGGACAGGGCGAGATACGCAGTATTTT. This codes for CATRTGRDTQYF.

This clone was counted only a few times. J is TRBJ2-7 and V is TRBV7-2; 9 nucleotides agree with TRBD1. V gave up 4 bases and J gave up 6 bases; unmatched junction bases: 10. The CDR3 is 15 amino acids. Germline CDR1 is SGHTA and CDR2 is FQGNSA. CDR3 nucleotides: TGTGCCAGCAGCTCCCCCGGGACAGGGCTTGGCGAGCAGTACTTC. This encodes CASSSPGTGLGEQYF.

This clone was detected only a few times. The gene calls are TRBV7-8 and TRBJ2-7; 9 bases align to TRBD1. CDR1 and CDR2 from the germline V gene are SGHVS and FQNEAQ. The CDR3 sequence is 17 residues long. J was trimmed by 1 base and V by 8 bases; bases with no gene match: 15. CDR3 nucleotides: TGTGCCAGCCGTCCCCTTACAGGGGGCATATGGTCCTACGAGCAGTACTTC. Encoded protein: CASRPLTGGIWSYEQYF. The variable domain in full, completed from reference TRBV7-8 and TRBJ2-7, reads GAGVSQSPRYKVAKRGQDVALRCDPISGHVSLFWYQQALGQGPEFLTYFQNEAQLDKSGLPSDRFFAERPEGSVSTLKIQRTQQEDSAVYLCASRPLTGGIWSYEQYFGPGTRLTVT.

The V gene is TRBV2, the J gene TRBJ2-3; 7 nucleotides line up with TRBD2. Trimming took 0 bases from V and 4 from J; bases not matched to a gene: 7. CDR1 and CDR2 (germline): SNHLY, FYNNEI. The CDR3 has 16 residues. CDR3 sequence: CASSEAGGRSSDTQYF. The CDR3 nucleotides are TGTGCCAGCAGTGAAGCGGGCGGGAGAAGCTCAGATACGCAGTATTTT.

This clone is a singleton in its sample. The same CDR3 is also encoded by other DNA sequences in this sample. This chain connects TRBV12-3 or TRBV12-4 to TRBJ2-5, with no clear D. The CDR3 has 11 residues. V was clipped by 3 bases and J by 4 bases, with 3 bases between them. CDR3 sequence (DNA): TGTGCCAGCAGTTTGAGAGAGACCCAGTACTTC. It encodes CASSLRETQYF.

This chain joins TRBV28 and TRBJ2-1; 12 nucleotides agree with TRBD2. CDR3 length: 16 amino acids. Germline V gene lookup returns CDR1 MDHEN and CDR2 SYDVKM. V was pared by 5 bases and J by 7 bases, with 9 bases of the junction left unmatched. CDR3 amino acids: CASSPPGLAGNNEQFF. CDR3 in DNA: TGTGCCAGCAGTCCCCCAGGACTAGCGGGAAATAATGAGCAGTTCTTC.

This chain links TRBV6-2 or TRBV6-3 with TRBJ2-5, with D unclear. The germline CDR1 and CDR2 sequences are MNHEY and SVGEGT. The CDR3 runs 16 residues. Trimming removed 0 bases from V and 0 bases from J, with 11 bases in between. The CDR3 DNA reads as TGTGCCAGCAGTTACTCGACTTCCATGTACCAAGAGACCCAGTACTTC. It encodes CASSYSTSMYQETQYF.

Only one count was recorded for this clone. The chain combines TRBV7-2 with TRBJ2-1; a weak D match, TRBD1 (5 bases). Trimming left V 5 bases short and J 1 base short, with 9 bases between. Germline V gene data show CDR1 as SGHTA and CDR2 as FQGNSA. The CDR3 has 14 amino acids. CDR3 nucleotide sequence: TGTGCCAGCAGCCTTGACAGTTCCTACAATGAGCAGTTCTTC. It codes for CASSLDSSYNEQFF.

CDR3 loop: CASSQGLAGGGHEQYF. In DNA, the CDR3 is TGTGCCAGCAGCCAAGGACTAGCGGGAGGGGGCCACGAGCAGTACTTC. The chain is built from TRBV4-2 and TRBJ2-7, with 14 bases identical to TRBD2. Unmatched junction bases numbered 4, after V lost 1 base and J lost 5 bases. Per the germline V gene, CDR1 is LGHNA and CDR2 is YNFKEQ. The CDR3 length is 16 residues.

The rearrangement uses TRBV25-1 and TRBJ2-1; TRBD1 might be the D (6 bases). Germline values: CDR1 MGHDK, CDR2 SYGVNS. This CDR3 has 16 residues. Trimming stripped 3 bases from V and 6 bases from J, with 18 bases between. The CDR3 DNA reads as TGTGCCAGCAGTGAGACTGGACAGCCTCTGGTCAATGAGCAGTTCTTC. Amino acids: CASSETGQPLVNEQFF.